The 19 T cell receptor beta chains given below trace back to one sample, sequenced in a study of cytomegalovirus exposure and HLA in healthy donors. In the PCR, 60 Vbeta and 13 Jbeta primers were used. Produced via immunoSEQ multiplex PCR; TCRdb's table is partial and in-frame only. The sample includes approximately 190,000 clones, roughly 74% of them seen just once. Sequencing input: PBMCs. The receptors originated from a woman younger than 45 in good health and CMV-seropositive.

This rearrangement joins TRBV5-1 to TRBJ1-2, with 10 bases matching TRBD1. Per germline, CDR1 SGHRS and CDR2 YFSETQ. V lost 3 bases, J lost 8 bases, and 4 bases stayed unmatched. The CDR3 is 13 amino acids. This CDR3 is CASSYDRGQGYTF. The CDR3 DNA reads as TGCGCCAGCAGCTATGACAGGGGGCAAGGCTACACCTTC.

The chain carries TRBV7-9 and TRBJ2-5; D is unresolved. In germline, CDR1 is SEHNR, CDR2 FQNEAQ (reference sequence). CDR3 length: 13 residues. Trimming shortened V by 5 bases and J by 5 bases, and 12 bases separated the two germline ends. CDR3 loop: CASSQAGWETQYF. For the CDR3, the DNA is TGTGCCAGCAGCCAAGCCGGTTGGGAGACCCAGTACTTC.

The rearrangement uses TRBV30 and TRBJ2-2; 10 bases align to TRBD1. Trimming removed 7 bases from V and 6 bases from J; junction bases left unmatched: 11. This CDR3 is built from 15 residues. CDR1 and CDR2 (germline): GTSNPN, SVGIG (reference sequence). CDR3 sequence reads: CAYTRRDRGAGELFF. The CDR3, as DNA: TGTGCCTACACACGGAGGGACAGGGGTGCCGGGGAGCTGTTTTTT.

The chain employs TRBV10-3 and TRBJ2-7, with TRBD1 matching 12 bases. Germline CDR1 and CDR2: ENHRY and SYGVKD. With 7 bases clipped from V and 7 bases from J, the junction kept 8 bases outside the gene matches. The CDR3 totals 14 residues. The CDR3 DNA is TGTGCCATCACCCCGGGACAGGGGGCTCGGGAGCAGTACTTC. It codes for CAITPGQGAREQYF.

This chain links TRBV11-3 with TRBJ2-7; 8 bases are a match to TRBD2. V was clipped by 4 bases and J by 6 bases; unmatched bases: 14. Looked up from germline, CDR1 is SGHNT and CDR2 is YENEEA. The CDR3 is 16 residues long. CDR3 coding DNA: TGTGCCAGCAGCTCCGGGGTGGGACTAGTGAGAATCGAGCAGTACTTC. Protein sequence: CASSSGVGLVRIEQYF.

V and J are TRBV11-3 and TRBJ2-7, with D perhaps matching TRBD2 (5 bases). Looked up from germline, CDR1 is SGHNT and CDR2 is YENEEA. This CDR3 is built from 13 residues. Trimming cost V 4 bases and J 7 bases, with 14 bases left between them. The DNA for the CDR3 is TGTGCCAGCAGCTGGAGGACCAGCCTTGAGCAGTACTTC. It translates to CASSWRTSLEQYF.

The J gene is TRBJ2-7, the V gene TRBV19; 8 bases are shared with TRBD1. Germline V gene data show CDR1 as LNHDA and CDR2 as SQIVND (reference sequence). There are 14 residues in the CDR3. V shed 2 bases, J shed 6 bases, and the junction held 6 bases outside the gene matches. Here the CDR3 DNA reads TGTGCCAGTAGTATATCCGGACAGGGACTCGAGCAGTACTTC. Protein sequence: CASSISGQGLEQYF.

The CDR3 DNA reads as TGTGCCAGCAGTTTCAGCGAAGTCTCCTATAATTCACCCCTCCACTTT. Amino acid sequence: CASSFSEVSYNSPLHF. The chain is built from TRBV28 and TRBJ1-6; D unresolved. This CDR3 region has 16 residues. Germline CDR1 MDHEN, CDR2 SYDVKM. Trimming cost V 3 bases and J 0 bases, with 9 bases left between them.

The chain recombines TRBV9 with TRBJ1-1; D remains unclear. Germline CDR1 reads SGDLS; CDR2 reads YYNGEE. The CDR3 totals 13 residues. V lost 4 bases to trimming and J lost 0 bases, with 7 bases between them. CDR3 sequence: CASSYQMNTEAFF. CDR3 DNA: TGTGCCAGCAGCTATCAGATGAACACTGAAGCTTTCTTT. Drawing the rest from reference TRBV9 and TRBJ1-1, the complete variable domain is DSGVTQTPKHLITATGQRVTLRCSPRSGDLSVYWYQQSLDQGLQFLIQYYNGEERAKGNILERFSAQQFPDLHSELNLSSLELGDSALYFCASSYQMNTEAFFGQGTRLTVV.

The CDR3 DNA is TGTGCCAGCACCCTAAAGAGCGACAGGAACACTGAAGCTTTCTTT. It translates to CASTLKSDRNTEAFF. The chain is built from TRBV28 and TRBJ1-1; D is possibly TRBD1 (5 bases). CDR3 length equals 15 residues. Germline values: CDR1 MDHEN, CDR2 SYDVKM. V was trimmed by 7 bases and J by 1 base, leaving 16 bases between them.

This clone was found once. The V call is TRBV7-3, the J call TRBJ1-1; D possibly corresponds to TRBD1 (5 bases). This CDR3 comprises 14 residues. V was cut by 5 bases and J by 2 bases, with 12 bases left in between. The germline CDR1 and CDR2 sequences are SGHTA and FQGTGA. The CDR3 sequence: CASSLGPENTEAFF. Written as DNA, the CDR3 is TGTGCCAGCAGCCTGGGGCCAGAAAACACTGAAGCTTTCTTT.

V is TRBV28 and J is TRBJ2-1; D may be TRBD1 (5 bases). V lost 6 bases, J lost 13 bases, and 16 bases lay in between. The CDR3 is 12 amino acids. Germline loops: CDR1 MDHEN, CDR2 SYDVKM. CDR3 nucleotides: TGTGCCAGCAGCATAGGTCTAGGGGTCCAGTTCTTC. Its translation is CASSIGLGVQFF.

This clone was counted a few times. Other nucleotide sequences in the sample specify the same CDR3. CDR3 in DNA: TGTGCCATCAGTGAGGCGGGGGCTAGGAGCAATCAGCCCCAGCATTTT. Translating it yields CAISEAGARSNQPQHF. The chain combines TRBV10-3 with TRBJ1-5; tentative D call: TRBD1 (6 bases). Looked up from germline, CDR1 is ENHRY and CDR2 is SYGVKD. The CDR3 has 16 residues. V was cut by 2 bases and J by 1 base, with 12 bases left in between.

V is TRBV4-1 and J is TRBJ2-1; the match to TRBD1 covers 9 bases. The V gene's germline CDR1 is MGHRA and CDR2 YSYEKL. CDR3 size: 13 residues. With 10 bases clipped from V and 4 bases from J, the junction kept 5 bases outside the gene matches. The CDR3 protein is CATTGQGYNEQFF. DNA of the CDR3: TGCGCCACTACTGGACAGGGGTACAATGAGCAGTTCTTC.

The chain joins TRBV2 to TRBJ2-7; unclear D gene. CDR1 SNHLY and CDR2 FYNNEI come from the germline V gene. Trimming shortened V by 6 bases and J by 2 bases, and 11 bases separated the two germline ends. This CDR3 region has 13 residues. This chain's CDR3 is CASRNSQAYEQYF. The CDR3 coding sequence is TGTGCCAGCAGGAACAGCCAAGCCTACGAGCAGTACTTC.

The V and J genes are TRBV4-1 and TRBJ1-5; unclear D gene. This CDR3 has 16 residues. Germline CDR1 reads MGHRA; CDR2 reads YSYEKL. Trimming cost V 1 base and J 2 bases, with 12 bases left between them. The CDR3 coding sequence is TGCGCCAGCAGCCAAGGGGTTCCGGCGGGCAATCAGCCCCAGCATTTT. It yields the protein CASSQGVPAGNQPQHF.

This rearrangement joins TRBV28 to TRBJ1-1; 8 bases align to TRBD1. The V segment lost 8 bases and the J segment 11 bases; nucleotides outside the gene matches: 7. The CDR3 covers 11 residues. Germline assignment: CDR1 MDHEN and CDR2 SYDVKM. The CDR3 reads CASGQGVSAFF. The DNA of the CDR3 is TGTGCCAGCGGACAGGGAGTGTCCGCTTTCTTT. Variable domain in full (rest from reference TRBV28 and TRBJ1-1): DVKVTQSSRYLVKRTGEKVFLECVQDMDHENMFWYRQDPGLGLRLIYFSYDVKMKEKGDIPEGYSVSREKKERFSLILESASTNQTSMYLCASGQGVSAFFGQGTRLTVV.

The chain is built from TRBV5-4 and TRBJ1-1, with 8 bases lining up with TRBD1. Germline-derived CDR1 and CDR2 are SGHNT and YYREEE (reference sequence). CDR3 length: 13 residues. V shed 4 bases and J 8 bases; nucleotides not matched to a gene: 7. The CDR3 spells CASSLYQGAEAFF. Written as DNA, the CDR3 is TGTGCCAGCAGCCTATACCAGGGGGCCGAAGCTTTCTTT.

The V call is TRBV1, the J call TRBJ2-7; the DNA was not compared with TRBD2, the D call given in the table. TRBV1 is designated a pseudogene. This CDR3 is built from 16 residues. The CDR3 bases are TGCACCAGCAGCCAAGCCCAGCGGGGGGGCCAGTACGAGCAGTACTTC. Its protein is CTSSQAQRGGQYEQYF.